This TCR beta chain came from a study of spatial heterogeneity in lung cancer. Across the study: Fewer alpha-chain than beta-chain sequences were consistently detected. The study, taken as a whole, reports: TCRs found ubiquitously expanded in tumor appeared in blood more at resection than at follow-up.

TCRdb passed the 5' RACE reads through MiXCR, listing each CDR3 protein once. Of about 90,000 distinct CDR3 sequences listed, roughly 10% were seen once; the top ten hold 6.9%. V shed 6 bases, J shed 8 bases, and the junction held 10 bases outside the gene matches. Per the germline V gene, CDR1 is DFQATT and CDR2 is SNEGSKA (reference sequence). This CDR3 has 14 residues. This sample's time point: sample taken at primary tumor resection. Tumor, nontumor lung or frozen PBMC supplied whole RNA that was sequenced unsorted. This clonotype was found a few times. The antigen remains undetermined. The chain uses TRBV20-1 and TRBJ2-3; 11 bases are a match to TRBD2. The material was PBMCs, obtained at surgery. This TCR was sampled from a male donor with early-stage non-small cell lung cancer. CDR3 sequence (DNA): TGCAGTGCGTATCTGGGACTAGCGGACTCTACGCAGTATTTT. Translated, it gives CSAYLGLADSTQYF.